The clone carrying this T cell receptor beta chain was picked up a small number of times. The antigen remains unidentified. The data were taken from a study of cytomegalovirus exposure and HLA in healthy donors. Primers for the PCR totalled 60 Vbeta and 13 Jbeta. Sequencing was performed with immunoSEQ multiplex PCR; in TCRdb, only in-frame clones are kept and a portion is missing. The table includes some 190,000 clones, about 10% detected once. Whole-study results and caveats: A later analysis reportedly identified an Asian-associated ancestry cluster as carrying fewer N-insertions than the 666-donor mean.

Germline V gene lookup returns CDR1 SGDLS and CDR2 YYNGEE. The trim removed 3 bases at V and 6 bases at J, leaving 12 bases unmatched. The CDR3 is 17 residues long. Sequencing was carried out using PBMCs. The sequence derives from a woman in her thirties in good health and CMV-seropositive. The rearrangement links TRBV9 to TRBJ2-1; 10 bases are shared with TRBD1. CDR3 coding DNA: TGTGCCAGCAGCGCCCTAAAGGGGACAGGGGCAATCAATGAGCAGTTCTTC. This encodes CASSALKGTGAINEQFF.